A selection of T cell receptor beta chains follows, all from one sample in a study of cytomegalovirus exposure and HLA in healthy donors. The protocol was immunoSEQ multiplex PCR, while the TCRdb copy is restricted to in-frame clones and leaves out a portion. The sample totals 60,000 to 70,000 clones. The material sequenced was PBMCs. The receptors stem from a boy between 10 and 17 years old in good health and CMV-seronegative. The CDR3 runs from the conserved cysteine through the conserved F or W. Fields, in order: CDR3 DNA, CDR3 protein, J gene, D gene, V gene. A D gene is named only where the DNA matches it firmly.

TGTGCCAGCAGTTACTCTGACAGCAATAGCAATCAGCCCCAGCATTTT CASSYSDSNSNQPQHF TRBJ1-5 - TRBV6-6
TGTGCCTGGTCTGGACTAGCGGACAATGAGCAGTTCTTC CAWSGLADNEQFF TRBJ2-1 TRBD2 TRBV30
TGTGCCAGCTCACCACCGACCGCAGACAGGGTCTACGAGCAGTACTTC CASSPPTADRVYEQYF TRBJ2-7 TRBD1 TRBV18
TGTGCCAGCAGCGTAGGGGTAGCGGGAGTGGACAATGAGCAGTTCTTC CASSVGVAGVDNEQFF TRBJ2-1 TRBD2 TRBV9
TGCGCCAGCACCCCGGGGACAGCGACCTTCCGAAGCTCCTACGAGCAGTACTTC CASTPGTATFRSSYEQYF TRBJ2-7 TRBD1 TRBV5-1
TGTGCCAGCGGGGCGGACTCCTACAATGAGCAGTTCTTC CASGADSYNEQFF TRBJ2-1 - TRBV6-5
TGTGCCACCAGCAGAGAGCAAAAACTTAACAATGAGCAGTTCTTC CATSREQKLNNEQFF TRBJ2-1 - TRBV15
TGTGCCACCAGCGGCCGACTAGCGGGGGGGGCAGATACGCAGTATTTT CATSGRLAGGADTQYF TRBJ2-3 TRBD2 TRBV15
TGTGCCAGCACCCCCCGAAGGAGTGAGACCCAGTACTTC CASTPRRSETQYF TRBJ2-5 - TRBV7-2
TGTGCCATCAGTGAGCGGGGGGAAACTAATGAAAAACTGTTTTTT CAISERGETNEKLFF TRBJ1-4 - TRBV10-3
TGTGCCTGGAGTGGCGGTCCGAATGAAAAACTGTTTTTT CAWSGGPNEKLFF TRBJ1-4 - TRBV30
TGTGCCAGCAGCCAGGAGACAGGGGGCGAGGGGGAGACCCAGTACTTC CASSQETGGEGETQYF TRBJ2-5 TRBD1 TRBV4-2
TGTGCCAGCAGTGGGACAGGTAGCAATCAGCCCCAGCATTTT CASSGTGSNQPQHF TRBJ1-5 TRBD1 TRBV2
TGCGCCAGCAGCCAAGATCCGACAGGAAACTATGGCTACACCTTC CASSQDPTGNYGYTF TRBJ1-2 - TRBV4-3
TGTGCCAGCAGCTTGGGGGTAGCGAGTTATTACGAGCAGTACTTC CASSLGVASYYEQYF TRBJ2-7 - TRBV5-4
TGTGCCATCAGTGATGGACAGGGCCCCTACGAGCAGTACTTC CAISDGQGPYEQYF TRBJ2-7 TRBD1 TRBV10-3
TGCGCCAGCAGCGAGGGGACAGTCGGTCAAGGTCAGCCCCAGCATTTT CASSEGTVGQGQPQHF TRBJ1-5 TRBD1 TRBV5-1
TGCAGCGTCCCACTCCCCGGGAGGCACGAGCAGTACTTC CSVPLPGRHEQYF TRBJ2-7 TRBD2 TRBV29-1
TGTGCCTGGCGAACCAGCTCCTATAATTCACCCCTCCACTTT CAWRTSSYNSPLHF TRBJ1-6 - TRBV30
TGTGCCAGTACCGGGACAGATGAAAAACTGTTTTTT CASTGTDEKLFF TRBJ1-4 TRBD1 TRBV6-6
TGTGCCAGCTGGGGGCTGATGAACACCGGGGAGCTGTTTTTT CASWGLMNTGELFF TRBJ2-2 - TRBV27
TGTGCCAGCAGCTACACTCCGGATAGGGGAGGCGAGCAGTACTTC CASSYTPDRGGEQYF TRBJ2-7 - TRBV6-5
TGTGCCAGCAGTTTACACGGGGTCCCCTCTGGAAACACCATATATTTT CASSLHGVPSGNTIYF TRBJ1-3 - TRBV27
TGCAGCGTTCCTGGGCCTGACAATGAGCAGTTCTTC CSVPGPDNEQFF TRBJ2-1 - TRBV29-1
TGCGCCAGCAGCCAAACAGGGGACCCTAATGAAAAACTGTTTTTT CASSQTGDPNEKLFF TRBJ1-4 TRBD1 TRBV5-1
TGTGCCAGCAGATACAGGGACTACTCCTACGAGCAGTACTTC CASRYRDYSYEQYF TRBJ2-7 - TRBV2
TGTGCCAGCAGCTTGGAGGGGGACAGATACGAGCAGTACTTC CASSLEGDRYEQYF TRBJ2-7 TRBD1 TRBV5-5
TGTGCCAGCAGCGGACAGGGTAGTCAGCCCCAGCATTTT CASSGQGSQPQHF TRBJ1-5 TRBD1 TRBV6-1
TGTGCCAGCAGCTTAGTCGGTTCGGGTCGTGGCTACACCTTC CASSLVGSGRGYTF TRBJ1-2 - TRBV7-2
TGCAGCGTTGGACAGTACTCCTACGAGCAGTACTTC CSVGQYSYEQYF TRBJ2-7 - TRBV29-1
TGTGCCAGCAGCTTATACGAAGGGGGAGAGACCCAGTACTTC CASSLYEGGETQYF TRBJ2-5 - TRBV7-7
TGTGCCAGCAGTTACCCACCCCGGGGCACTGAAGCTTTCTTT CASSYPPRGTEAFF TRBJ1-1 - TRBV2
TGTGCCAGCAGTGCGCTAGCGGTTCAAGAGACCCAGTACTTC CASSALAVQETQYF TRBJ2-5 TRBD2 TRBV2
TGCGCCAGCAGCGAGGGTCAAGGTCTTACCTACGAGCAGTACTTC CASSEGQGLTYEQYF TRBJ2-7 - TRBV5-1
TGTGCCAGCAGCTCGCGACAGGGCCGAGGCTACACCTTC CASSSRQGRGYTF TRBJ1-2 TRBD1 TRBV9
TGTGCCAGCAGACACAGGGTGGGCGGAAACACCATATATTTT CASRHRVGGNTIYF TRBJ1-3 - TRBV5-6
TGTGCCTGGAGTGTAAAGGGACAGGGGTCAGATACGCAGTATTTT CAWSVKGQGSDTQYF TRBJ2-3 TRBD1 TRBV30
TGTGCCAGCATAGGACAGGAAAAACTGTTTTTT CASIGQEKLFF TRBJ1-4 - TRBV2
TGCAGCGTTGACGTAACTAGCACAGATACGCAGTATTTT CSVDVTSTDTQYF TRBJ2-3 - TRBV29-1
TGTGCAAGTCGCTATCGGCCGGGACTAGGTAATTCACCCCTCCACTTT CASRYRPGLGNSPLHF TRBJ1-6 - TRBV12-2
TGTGCCATCAGACGGACAGGCCAAGGCGAGCAGTACTTC CAIRRTGQGEQYF TRBJ2-7 TRBD1 TRBV10-3
TGTGCCAGCAGCGTCGGGACAGCCGGGAATTCACCCCTCCACTTT CASSVGTAGNSPLHF TRBJ1-6 TRBD1 TRBV7-2
TGTGCCAGTAACCCGCGACTCGACAATCAGCCCCAGCATTTT CASNPRLDNQPQHF TRBJ1-5 - TRBV19
TGCAGCGCTGGGTCAGGGACAGGGCCCTCAGAGACCCAGTACTTC CSAGSGTGPSETQYF TRBJ2-5 TRBD1 TRBV29-1
TGTGCCAGCTCACCAGGGGCAGCAGACTATGGCTACACCTTC CASSPGAADYGYTF TRBJ1-2 - TRBV18
TGTGCCAGCAGCCAGGGGGATGGATCCTACAATGAGCAGTTCTTC CASSQGDGSYNEQFF TRBJ2-1 TRBD1 TRBV5-6
TGTGCCAGTACAGGGTCCCCAGATACGCAGTATTTT CASTGSPDTQYF TRBJ2-3 - TRBV19
TGCGCCAGCAGCTTGGATCGTGGAGGGGAGGTTTATGGCTACACCTTC CASSLDRGGEVYGYTF TRBJ1-2 - TRBV5-1
TGTGCCAGCAGTGAAGTGGAGGCAGCCTACAATGAGCAGTTCTTC CASSEVEAAYNEQFF TRBJ2-1 - TRBV6-1
TGTGCCAGCAGCAACACTATGAACACTGAAGCTTTCTTT CASSNTMNTEAFF TRBJ1-1 - TRBV7-2
TGTGCCAGCACCGAGTCCCTGGTTTTGAACTATGGCTACACCTTC CASTESLVLNYGYTF TRBJ1-2 - TRBV2
TGTGCCAGCAGCTTGGTGCTGCCGCAGGATTACTATGGCTACACCTTC CASSLVLPQDYYGYTF TRBJ1-2 - TRBV5-6